The rows below give T cell receptor beta chains drawn from one sample of a study of shared clonotypes between healthy human individuals. Repertoires were generated with immunoSEQ multiplex PCR, while TCRdb's copy carries only in-frame clones and drops some. The sample carries 950,000 to 1,300,000 clones, approximately 70% recorded once. The sequencing sample was made of memory CD4+ T cells sorted from blood. These receptors all come from a young man in good health. Both conserved end residues are part of each CDR3.

TRBV29-1	CSVEQGGLDEAFF
TRBV10-3	CAISEPLAGRAQETQYF
TRBV11-2	CASSLRDLNTGELFF
TRBV25-1	CASSENIGTGRYEQYF
TRBV28	CASGMGRGQVNEKLFF
TRBV7-2	CASSGGAGGSSYEQYF
TRBV18	CASSPRSSESDTQYF
TRBV6-6	CASSGWGLREAFF
TRBV5-4	CASSLGGPLTGNTIYF
TRBV4-1	CASSQTGARGPQPQHF
TRBV5-1	CASSSKAGGGLAASGANVLTF
TRBV5-4	CASFTDSSRNSPLHF
TRBV7-8	CASSLPRTFQETQYF
TRBV5-1	CASSLVPGLGGSEQFF
TRBV5-1	CASGRSGGTEAFF
TRBV7-2	CASSSRSSGGNYGYTF
TRBV6-5	CASSPGTPVGGYTF
TRBV9	CASAPGVEYGYTF
TRBV11-3	CASSSQGSEQYF
TRBV7-2	CASSLNPTGAQYF
TRBV4-1	CASSQGISPYNEQFF
TRBV5-6	CASSLGSLGSDTQYF
TRBV6-6	CASSYRADYGYTF
TRBV5-1	CASSFSEPPYEQYF
TRBV7-2	CASSFYSGGSYEQYF
TRBV7-2	CASSLPGDTQYF
TRBV6-6	CASSYGDSYEQYF
TRBV7-8	CASSLIAQGGNSPLHF
TRBV9	CASSVTGETEAFF
TRBV18	CASSSPSGGYYEQYF
TRBV9	CASSVRDTLYSGANVLTF
TRBV25-1	CASSEVWSSLTSGYTF
TRBV11-1	CASSKSMNTEAFF
TRBV19	CASSIEGLGSYEQYF
TRBV28	CASSFFMTSQASPLHF
TRBV12-1	CASSVGTGSPVAQHF
TRBV5-1	CASSLTNRETYSYEQYF
TRBV7-3	CASSLSPTSGGQNTGELFF
TRBV29-1	CSVPGGGGRITDTQYF
TRBV28	CASRGGIQGRGYEQYF
TRBV30	CAWSVFFGQSMVPTF
TRBV5-4	CASSLVQLNYGYTF
TRBV10-3	CAISSGSGGTDTQYF